The sequence of this T cell receptor beta chain was determined in a study of OX40 agonist ivuxolimab in advanced cancers. Libraries were prepared by immunoSEQ multiplex PCR; TCRdb keeps only in-frame clonotypes and omits some of them. The sample has tens of thousands of clones, approximately 91% seen once. The V and J ends lost 6 bases and 2 bases respectively, with 14 bases between them. Germline assignment: CDR1 PRHDT and CDR2 FYEKMQ (reference sequence). The CDR3 loop spans 15 amino acids. Sequencing was performed on CD4+ or CD8+ T cells sorted from blood, taken in a trial of the OX40 agonist ivuxolimab. The TCR sequence derives from an adult with an advanced solid tumor such as melanoma, head and neck, liver or kidney cancer. The chain couples TRBV13 to TRBJ2-1; D is unresolved. The CDR3 DNA reads as TGTGCCAGCAGTTCAATGATTACCCCCTACAATGAGCAGTTCTTC. It yields the protein CASSSMITPYNEQFF.